The 13 T cell receptor beta chains below were found in one sample sequenced in a study of T cell responses to AZD1222 COVID-19 vaccine. Some clones are missing from TCRdb's copy, which holds only in-frame ones; the method was immunoSEQ multiplex PCR. The sample has over 150,000 clones; approximately 94% are singletons. The input for sequencing was peripheral blood, taken 28 days after the second AZD1222 dose. Every receptor here comes from an adult who received the AZD1222 COVID-19 vaccine.

The rearrangement links TRBV19 to TRBJ1-2; 9 bases fit TRBD1. CDR3 length: 15 amino acids. Germline lookup yields CDR1 LNHDA and CDR2 SQIVND (reference sequence). V was clipped by 5 bases and J by 2 bases; unmatched bases: 6. CDR3: CASSPTGGSNYGYTF. The CDR3 DNA follows: TGTGCCAGTAGTCCGACAGGGGGATCCAACTATGGCTACACCTTC. The entire variable domain, with the rest obtained from reference TRBV19 and TRBJ1-2, is as follows: DGGITQSPKYLFRKEGQNVTLSCEQNLNHDAMYWYRQDPGQGLRLIYYSQIVNDFQKGDIAEGYSVSREKKESFPLTVTSAQKNPTAFYLCASSPTGGSNYGYTFGSGTRLTVV.

The chain links TRBV5-6 to TRBJ1-2; no clear D. The germline V gene encodes CDR1 SGHDT and CDR2 YYEEEE. The CDR3 has 14 residues. Trimming cost V 0 bases and J 2 bases, with 8 bases left between them. In nucleotides, the CDR3 is TGTGCCAGCAGCTTGGGAGTCACCAACTATGGCTACACCTTC. Its protein is CASSLGVTNYGYTF.

CDR3 sequence (DNA): TGTGCCAGTAGTACGCTTCCACTGGACAGGGGTGGGACTGAAGCTTTCTTT. Its translation is CASSTLPLDRGGTEAFF. The chain is built from TRBV19 and TRBJ1-1; 9 bases line up with TRBD1. The CDR3 is 17 residues long. Germline V gene data show CDR1 as LNHDA and CDR2 as SQIVND (reference sequence). V gave up 4 bases and J gave up 5 bases; unmatched junction bases: 14.

CDR3 protein: CASSSIEQGTNYGYTF. Here the CDR3 DNA reads TGTGCCAGCAGTAGCATTGAACAGGGGACTAACTATGGCTACACCTTC. The V gene is TRBV7-9, the J gene TRBJ1-2; 7 positions match TRBD1. The CDR3 runs to 16 residues. From germline, CDR1 is SEHNR and CDR2 FQNEAQ (reference sequence). V gave up 6 bases and J gave up 0 bases; unmatched junction bases: 10.

V is TRBV7-2 and J is TRBJ1-3; the D is unclear. Germline V lookup: CDR1 SGHTA, CDR2 FQGNSA. Between the trimmed V and J ends, which lost 4 bases and 2 bases, there was a span of 12 bases. The length of the CDR3 is 15 residues. The CDR3 sequence: CASSSDFLPGNTIYF. CDR3 nucleotides: TGTGCCAGCAGCTCGGACTTTTTGCCTGGAAACACCATATATTTT.

V gene TRBV11-2 combines with J gene TRBJ2-1; weak D call: TRBD2 (6 bases). The germline V and J ends were trimmed by 5 bases and 9 bases, with 14 bases remaining between them. CDR1 SGHAT and CDR2 FQNNGV come from the germline V gene. This CDR3 comprises 13 residues. In DNA, the CDR3 is TGTGCCAGCAGCCCCGGGGGTCCTGTTGAGCAGTTCTTC. It is translated as CASSPGGPVEQFF.

The V call is TRBV4-1, the J call TRBJ2-7; 11 positions match TRBD1. The CDR3 sequence is 15 residues long. In germline, CDR1 is MGHRA, CDR2 YSYEKL. The V gene end was trimmed by 2 bases and the J gene end by 2 bases; junction bases not matched to a gene: 2. The CDR3: CASSQPGQGAYEQYF. The CDR3, as DNA: TGCGCCAGCAGCCAACCGGGACAGGGGGCCTACGAGCAGTACTTC.

The V gene is TRBV7-2, the J gene TRBJ1-1, with 9 nucleotides matching TRBD1. Germline V gene data show CDR1 as SGHTA and CDR2 as FQGNSA. This CDR3 has 15 residues. V was pared by 5 bases and J by 6 bases, with 10 bases of the junction left unmatched. The CDR3 DNA reads as TGTGCCAGCAGCAAGAGAGGGACAGGGTTCGCTGAAGCTTTCTTT. Its translation: CASSKRGTGFAEAFF.

This chain connects TRBV18 to TRBJ1-2; 8 nucleotides line up with TRBD1. The CDR3 sequence is 14 residues long. The germline CDR1 and CDR2 sequences are KGHSH and LQKENI. Losses at the gene ends were 6 bases for V and 7 bases for J; bases not matched to a gene: 10. In DNA form, the CDR3 reads TGTGCCAGCTCTGCCTCTGGACAGGGCACTGGCTACACCTTC. Translating gives CASSASGQGTGYTF.

This chain links TRBV12-3 or TRBV12-4 with TRBJ1-1; TRBD1 is a possible D gene (5 bases). V was pared by 6 bases and J by 0 bases, with 5 bases between. CDR3 length: 12 residues. As DNA, the CDR3 is TGTGCCAGCAGGGACATGAACACTGAAGCTTTCTTT. Translating it yields CASRDMNTEAFF.

Here the CDR3 reads CASRPTGVAFF. The DNA for the CDR3 is TGTGCCAGCAGACCCACAGGGGTAGCTTTCTTT. V is TRBV12-3 or TRBV12-4 and J is TRBJ1-1, with 7 bases aligning to TRBD1. V was pared by 6 bases and J by 10 bases, with 5 bases of the junction left unmatched. The CDR3 extends over 11 amino acids.

The chain combines TRBV19 with TRBJ1-5; D perhaps matches TRBD1 (6 bases). Germline V gives CDR1 LNHDA, CDR2 SQIVND (reference sequence). This CDR3 is 15 amino acids long. Between the trimmed V and J ends, which lost 1 base and 7 bases, there was a span of 14 bases. CDR3 nucleotides: TGTGCCAGTAGTATAGTGGGGCAGGGGAGCCAGCCCCAGCATTTT. Translating it yields CASSIVGQGSQPQHF.

This clone was recorded a few times. V usage is TRBV6-4 and J usage is TRBJ2-1; D is unclear. The CDR3 totals 16 residues. Germline V CDR1 and CDR2: MRHNA, SNTAGT. V lost 3 bases and J lost 1, with 13 bases in between. The CDR3, as DNA: TGTGCCAGCAGTGATAATGACGGACGGTCCTACAATGAGCAGTTCTTC. This encodes CASSDNDGRSYNEQFF.